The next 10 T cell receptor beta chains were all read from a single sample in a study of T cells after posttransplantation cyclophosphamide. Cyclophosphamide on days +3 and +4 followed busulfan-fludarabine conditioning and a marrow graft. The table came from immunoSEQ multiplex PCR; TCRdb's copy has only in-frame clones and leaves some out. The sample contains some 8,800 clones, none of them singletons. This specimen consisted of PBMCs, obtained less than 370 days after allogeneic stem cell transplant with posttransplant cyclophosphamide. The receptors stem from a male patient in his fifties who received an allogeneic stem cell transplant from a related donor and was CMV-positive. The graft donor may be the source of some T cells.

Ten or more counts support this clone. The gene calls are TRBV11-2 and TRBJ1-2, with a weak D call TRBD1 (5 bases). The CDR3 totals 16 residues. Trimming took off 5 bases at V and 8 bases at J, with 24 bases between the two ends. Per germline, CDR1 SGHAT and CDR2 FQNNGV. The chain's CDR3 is CASSQTGRQSRRGYTF. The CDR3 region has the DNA TGTGCCAGCAGCCAAACAGGAAGGCAGAGCAGAAGGGGCTACACCTTC.

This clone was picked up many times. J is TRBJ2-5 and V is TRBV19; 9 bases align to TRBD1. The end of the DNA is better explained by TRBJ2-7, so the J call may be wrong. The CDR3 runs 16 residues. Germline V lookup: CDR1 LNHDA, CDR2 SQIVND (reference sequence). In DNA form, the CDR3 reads TGTGCCAGTAGGGAGAATGGACAGGGGAGTGTGTACGAGCAGTACTTC. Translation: CASRENGQGSVYEQYF.

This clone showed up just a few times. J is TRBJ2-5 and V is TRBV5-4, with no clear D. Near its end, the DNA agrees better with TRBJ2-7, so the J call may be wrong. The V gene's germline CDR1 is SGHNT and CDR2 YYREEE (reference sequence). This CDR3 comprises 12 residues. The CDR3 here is CASSLELGEQYF. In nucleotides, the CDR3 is TGTGCCAGCAGCTTGGAGCTAGGCGAGCAGTACTTC.

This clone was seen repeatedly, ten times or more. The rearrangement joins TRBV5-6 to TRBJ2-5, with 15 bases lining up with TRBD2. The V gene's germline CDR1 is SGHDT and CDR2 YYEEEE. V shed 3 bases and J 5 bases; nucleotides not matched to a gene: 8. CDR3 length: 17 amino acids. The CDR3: CASSYRTSGRGLETQYF. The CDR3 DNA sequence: TGTGCCAGCAGCTATCGGACTAGCGGGAGGGGGCTGGAGACCCAGTACTTC.

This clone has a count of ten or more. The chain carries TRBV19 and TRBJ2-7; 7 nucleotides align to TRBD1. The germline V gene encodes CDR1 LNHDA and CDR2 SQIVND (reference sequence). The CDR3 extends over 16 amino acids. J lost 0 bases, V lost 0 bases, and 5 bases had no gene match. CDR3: CASSIDWGQLSYEQYF. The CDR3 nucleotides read TGTGCCAGTAGTATAGATTGGGGACAGCTCTCCTACGAGCAGTACTTC.

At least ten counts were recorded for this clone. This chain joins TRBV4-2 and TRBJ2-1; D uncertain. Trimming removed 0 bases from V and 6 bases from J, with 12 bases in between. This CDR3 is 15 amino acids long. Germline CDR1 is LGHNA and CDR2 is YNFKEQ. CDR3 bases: TGTGCCAGCAGCCAAGAAAAAGGAGCCCGCAATGAGCAGTTCTTC. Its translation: CASSQEKGARNEQFF.

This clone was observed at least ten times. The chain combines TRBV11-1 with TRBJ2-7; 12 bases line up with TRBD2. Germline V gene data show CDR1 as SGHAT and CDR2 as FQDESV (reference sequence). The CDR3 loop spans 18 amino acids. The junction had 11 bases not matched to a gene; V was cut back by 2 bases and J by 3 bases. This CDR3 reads CASSLKPGTSGLNYEQYF. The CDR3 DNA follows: TGTGCCAGCAGCTTAAAACCGGGGACTAGCGGGCTGAACTACGAGCAGTACTTC.

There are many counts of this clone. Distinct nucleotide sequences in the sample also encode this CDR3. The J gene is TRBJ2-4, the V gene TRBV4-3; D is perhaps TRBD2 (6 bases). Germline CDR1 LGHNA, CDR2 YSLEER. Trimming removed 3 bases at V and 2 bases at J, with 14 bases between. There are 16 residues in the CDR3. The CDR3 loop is CASSHRDRGTKNIQYF. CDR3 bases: TGCGCCAGCAGCCATCGGGACCGGGGGACCAAAAACATTCAGTACTTC.

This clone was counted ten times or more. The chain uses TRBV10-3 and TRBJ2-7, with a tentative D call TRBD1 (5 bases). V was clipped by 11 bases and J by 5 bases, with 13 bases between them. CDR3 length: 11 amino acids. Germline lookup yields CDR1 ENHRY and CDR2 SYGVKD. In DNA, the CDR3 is TGTGCCTCCTGGGGCAGGGACGAGCAGTACTTC. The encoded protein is CASWGRDEQYF.

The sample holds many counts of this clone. CDR3 protein: CASSLGNSYNEQFF. The CDR3 DNA reads as TGCGCCAGCTCGCTAGGAAACTCCTACAATGAGCAGTTCTTC. The gene calls are TRBV5-1 and TRBJ2-1; no definite D call. CDR1 and CDR2 (germline): SGHRS, YFSETQ. V gave up 7 bases and J gave up 0 bases, with 11 bases separating them. CDR3 length: 14 amino acids.